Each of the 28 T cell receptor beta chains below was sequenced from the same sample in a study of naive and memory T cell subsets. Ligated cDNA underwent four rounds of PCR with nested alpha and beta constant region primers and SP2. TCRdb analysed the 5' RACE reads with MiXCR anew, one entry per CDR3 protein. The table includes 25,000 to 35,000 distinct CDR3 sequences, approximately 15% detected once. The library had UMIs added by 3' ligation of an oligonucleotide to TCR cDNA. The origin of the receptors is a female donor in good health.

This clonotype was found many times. Here the CDR3 reads CSVRRLNTEAFF. In DNA, the CDR3 is TGCAGCGTCCGCCGCCTGAACACTGAAGCTTTCTTT. This chain links TRBV29-1 with TRBJ1-1, with no clear D. Trimming removed 6 bases from V and 0 bases from J, with 8 bases in between. The CDR3 spans 12 residues. The germline V gene has CDR1 SQVTM and CDR2 ANQGSEA.

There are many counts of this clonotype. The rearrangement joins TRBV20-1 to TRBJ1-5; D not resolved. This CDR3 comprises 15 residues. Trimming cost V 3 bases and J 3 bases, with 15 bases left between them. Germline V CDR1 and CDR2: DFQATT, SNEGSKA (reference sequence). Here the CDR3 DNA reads TGCAGTGCTAGGTCGGGTTCGGGAATCAATCAGCCCCAGCATTTT. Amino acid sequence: CSARSGSGINQPQHF.

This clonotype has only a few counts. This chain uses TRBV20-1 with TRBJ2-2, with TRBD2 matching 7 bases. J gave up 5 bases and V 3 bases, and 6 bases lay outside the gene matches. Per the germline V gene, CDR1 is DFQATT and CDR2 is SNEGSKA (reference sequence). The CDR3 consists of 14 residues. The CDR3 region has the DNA TGCAGTGCTAGTCCGCGGGGGAGAACCGGGGAGCTGTTTTTT. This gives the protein CSASPRGRTGELFF.

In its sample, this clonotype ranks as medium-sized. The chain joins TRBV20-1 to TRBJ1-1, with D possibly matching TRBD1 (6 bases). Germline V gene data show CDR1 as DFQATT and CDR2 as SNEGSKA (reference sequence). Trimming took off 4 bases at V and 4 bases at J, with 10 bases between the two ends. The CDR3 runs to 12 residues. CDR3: CSAKQGGTEAFF. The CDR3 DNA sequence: TGCAGTGCTAAACAGGGAGGCACTGAAGCTTTCTTT.

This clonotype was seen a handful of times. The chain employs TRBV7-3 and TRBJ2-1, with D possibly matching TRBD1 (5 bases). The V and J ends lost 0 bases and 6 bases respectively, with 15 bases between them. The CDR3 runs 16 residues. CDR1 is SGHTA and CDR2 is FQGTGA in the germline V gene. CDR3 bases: TGTGCCAGCAGCTTAACTCCCTTGTCAGGGTTCAATGAGCAGTTCTTC. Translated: CASSLTPLSGFNEQFF.

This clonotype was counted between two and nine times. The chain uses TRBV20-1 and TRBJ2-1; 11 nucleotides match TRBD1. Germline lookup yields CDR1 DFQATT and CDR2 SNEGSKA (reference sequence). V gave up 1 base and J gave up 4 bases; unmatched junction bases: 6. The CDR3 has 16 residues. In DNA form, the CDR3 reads TGCAGTGCTAGAGTACCGGGACAGGGGGGTTACAATGAGCAGTTCTTC. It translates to CSARVPGQGGYNEQFF.

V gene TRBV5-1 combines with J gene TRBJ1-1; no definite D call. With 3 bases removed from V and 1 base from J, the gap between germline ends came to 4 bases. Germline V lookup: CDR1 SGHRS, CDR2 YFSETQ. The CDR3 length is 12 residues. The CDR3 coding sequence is TGCGCCAGCAGCTGGGGGAACACTGAAGCTTTCTTT. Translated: CASSWGNTEAFF.

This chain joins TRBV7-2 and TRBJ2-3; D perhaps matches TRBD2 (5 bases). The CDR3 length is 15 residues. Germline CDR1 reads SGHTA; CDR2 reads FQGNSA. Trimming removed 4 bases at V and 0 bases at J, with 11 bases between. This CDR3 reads CASSSGLGSTDTQYF. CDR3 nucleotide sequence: TGTGCCAGCAGCTCCGGACTGGGAAGCACAGATACGCAGTATTTT.

The CDR3 reads CASSPTGQSNTEAFF. For the CDR3, the DNA is TGTGCCAGCAGCCCCACAGGGCAGTCCAACACTGAAGCTTTCTTT. The rearrangement joins TRBV4-2 to TRBJ1-1; weak D call: TRBD1 (6 bases). V lost 4 bases and J 2 bases, leaving 14 bases between the germline ends. The CDR3 has 15 residues. The germline V gene encodes CDR1 LGHNA and CDR2 YNFKEQ.

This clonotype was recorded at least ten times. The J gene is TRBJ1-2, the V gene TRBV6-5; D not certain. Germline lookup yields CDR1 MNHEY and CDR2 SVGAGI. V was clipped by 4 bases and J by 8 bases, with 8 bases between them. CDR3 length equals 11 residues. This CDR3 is CASSSSGGYTF. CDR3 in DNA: TGTGCCAGCAGTTCCAGCGGAGGCTACACCTTC.

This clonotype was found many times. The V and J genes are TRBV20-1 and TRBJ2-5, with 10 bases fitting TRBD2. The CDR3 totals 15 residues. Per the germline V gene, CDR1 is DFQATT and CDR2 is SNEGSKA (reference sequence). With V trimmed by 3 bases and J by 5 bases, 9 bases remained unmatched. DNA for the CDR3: TGCAGTGCTAGTAAGGGCGCTAGCGGGGGTGAGACCCAGTACTTC. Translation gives CSASKGASGGETQYF.

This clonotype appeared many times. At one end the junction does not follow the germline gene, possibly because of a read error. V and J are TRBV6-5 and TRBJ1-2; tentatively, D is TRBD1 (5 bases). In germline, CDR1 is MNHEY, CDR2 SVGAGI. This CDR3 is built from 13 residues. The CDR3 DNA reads TGTGCCAGCAGTAGCCCAGGGACCGCGCGGGAAGACTTC. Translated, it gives CASSSPGTAREDF.

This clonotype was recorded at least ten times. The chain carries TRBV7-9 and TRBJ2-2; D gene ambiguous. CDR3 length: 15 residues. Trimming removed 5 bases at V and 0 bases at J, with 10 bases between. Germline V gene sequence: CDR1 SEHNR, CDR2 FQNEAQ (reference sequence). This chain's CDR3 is CASSEADPNTGELFF. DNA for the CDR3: TGTGCCAGCAGCGAGGCGGACCCGAACACCGGGGAGCTGTTTTTT.

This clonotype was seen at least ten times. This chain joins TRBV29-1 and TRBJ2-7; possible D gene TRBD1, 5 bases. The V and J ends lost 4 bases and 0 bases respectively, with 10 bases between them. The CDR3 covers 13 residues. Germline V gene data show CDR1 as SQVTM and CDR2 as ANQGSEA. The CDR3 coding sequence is TGCAGCGTTGTCGGGCAGGGCTCCTACGAGCAGTACTTC. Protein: CSVVGQGSYEQYF.

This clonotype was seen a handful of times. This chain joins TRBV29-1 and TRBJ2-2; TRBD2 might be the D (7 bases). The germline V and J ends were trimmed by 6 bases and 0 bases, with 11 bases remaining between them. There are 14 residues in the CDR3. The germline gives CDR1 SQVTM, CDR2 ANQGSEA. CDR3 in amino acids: CSVRGATNTGELFF. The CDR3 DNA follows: TGCAGCGTCCGGGGGGCAACGAACACCGGGGAGCTGTTTTTT.

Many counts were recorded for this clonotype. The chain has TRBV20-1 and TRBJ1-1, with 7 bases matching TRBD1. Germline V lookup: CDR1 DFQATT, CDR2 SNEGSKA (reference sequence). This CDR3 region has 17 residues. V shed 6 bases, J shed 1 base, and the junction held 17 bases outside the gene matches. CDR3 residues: CSARDSGRPTTNTEAFF. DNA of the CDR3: TGCAGTGCCCGGGACAGTGGACGTCCGACGACGAACACTGAAGCTTTCTTT.

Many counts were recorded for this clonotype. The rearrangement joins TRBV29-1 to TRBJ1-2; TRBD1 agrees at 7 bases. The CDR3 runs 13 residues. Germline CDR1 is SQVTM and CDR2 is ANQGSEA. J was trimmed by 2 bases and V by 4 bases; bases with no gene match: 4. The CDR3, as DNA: TGCAGCGTTGGGCAGGGGGGGAACTATGGCTACACCTTC. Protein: CSVGQGGNYGYTF.

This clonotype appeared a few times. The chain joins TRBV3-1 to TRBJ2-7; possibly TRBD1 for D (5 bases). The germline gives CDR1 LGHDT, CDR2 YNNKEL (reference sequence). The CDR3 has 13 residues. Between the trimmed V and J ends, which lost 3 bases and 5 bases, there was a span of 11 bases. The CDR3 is CASSHGRANEQYF. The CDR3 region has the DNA TGTGCCAGCAGCCACGGCAGGGCCAACGAGCAGTACTTC.

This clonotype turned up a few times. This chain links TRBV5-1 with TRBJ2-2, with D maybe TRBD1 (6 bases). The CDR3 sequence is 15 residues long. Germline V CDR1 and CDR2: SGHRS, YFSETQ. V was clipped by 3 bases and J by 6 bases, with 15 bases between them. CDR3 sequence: CASSYRDGLAGELFF. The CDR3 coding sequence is TGCGCCAGCAGCTACAGGGACGGACTCGCCGGGGAGCTGTTTTTT. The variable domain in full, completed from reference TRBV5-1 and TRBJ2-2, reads KAGVTQTPRYLIKTRGQQVTLSCSPISGHRSVSWYQQTPGQGLQFLFEYFSETQRNKGNFPGRFSGRQFSNSRSEMNVSTLELGDSALYLCASSYRDGLAGELFFGEGSRLTVL.

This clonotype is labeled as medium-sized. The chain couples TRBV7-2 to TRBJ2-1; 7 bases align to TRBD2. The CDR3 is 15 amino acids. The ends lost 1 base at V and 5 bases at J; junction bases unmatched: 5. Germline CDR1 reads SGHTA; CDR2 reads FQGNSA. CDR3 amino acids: CASSLGTSAHNEQFF. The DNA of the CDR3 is TGTGCCAGCAGCTTAGGGACTAGTGCACACAATGAGCAGTTCTTC.

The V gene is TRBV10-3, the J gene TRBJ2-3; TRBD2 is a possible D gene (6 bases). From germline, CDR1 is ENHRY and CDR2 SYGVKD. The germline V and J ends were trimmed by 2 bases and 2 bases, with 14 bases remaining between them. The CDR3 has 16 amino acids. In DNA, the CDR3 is TGTGCCATCAGTGAGGGCGGGGTAGGGGACACAGATACGCAGTATTTT. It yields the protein CAISEGGVGDTDTQYF.

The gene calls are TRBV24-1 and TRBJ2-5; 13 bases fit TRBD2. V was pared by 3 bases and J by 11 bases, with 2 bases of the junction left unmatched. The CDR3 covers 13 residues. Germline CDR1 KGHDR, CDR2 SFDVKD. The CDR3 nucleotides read TGTGCCACCAGTGATCGGACTAGCGGGGGACAGTACTTC. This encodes CATSDRTSGGQYF.

The CDR3 DNA follows: TGCGCCAGCAGCTTGGAGGGCCCCACAGATACGCAGTATTTT. Its translation is CASSLEGPTDTQYF. The gene calls are TRBV5-1 and TRBJ2-3; D ambiguous. The CDR3 totals 14 residues. V lost 0 bases and J 2 bases, leaving 7 bases between the germline ends. CDR1 and CDR2 from the germline V gene are SGHRS and YFSETQ.

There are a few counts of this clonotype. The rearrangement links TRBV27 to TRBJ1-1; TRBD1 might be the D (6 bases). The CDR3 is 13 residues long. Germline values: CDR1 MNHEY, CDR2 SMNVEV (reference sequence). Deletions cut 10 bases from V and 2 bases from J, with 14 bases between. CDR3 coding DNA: TGTGCCACCAAACGGACAGTCAACACTGAAGCTTTCTTT. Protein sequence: CATKRTVNTEAFF.

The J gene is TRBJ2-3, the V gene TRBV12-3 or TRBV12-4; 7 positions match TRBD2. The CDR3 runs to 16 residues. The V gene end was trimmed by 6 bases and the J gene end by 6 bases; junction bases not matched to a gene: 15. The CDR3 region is CASRDLNGRAPDTQYF. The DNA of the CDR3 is TGTGCCAGCAGGGATTTGAATGGGAGGGCGCCGGATACGCAGTATTTT.

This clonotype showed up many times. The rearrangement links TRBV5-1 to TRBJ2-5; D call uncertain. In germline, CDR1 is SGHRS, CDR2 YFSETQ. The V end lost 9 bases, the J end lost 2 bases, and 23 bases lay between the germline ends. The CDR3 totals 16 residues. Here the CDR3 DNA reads TGCGCCACCGGTCCCCTACAGAGTCCTTTGCAAGAGACCCAGTACTTC. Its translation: CATGPLQSPLQETQYF.

This CDR3 reads CASSLSSGLSGREAFF. CDR3 nucleotides: TGTGCCAGCAGCCTCTCTTCTGGGTTGAGCGGGCGAGAAGCTTTCTTT. This chain joins TRBV7-2 and TRBJ1-1, with D hard to call. V was pared by 5 bases and J by 8 bases, with 24 bases between. The CDR3 is 16 amino acids. Per the germline V gene, CDR1 is SGHTA and CDR2 is FQGNSA.

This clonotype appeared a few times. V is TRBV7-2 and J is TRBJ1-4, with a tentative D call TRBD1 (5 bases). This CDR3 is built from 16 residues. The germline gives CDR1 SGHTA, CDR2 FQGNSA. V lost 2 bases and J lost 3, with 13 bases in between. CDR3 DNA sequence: TGTGCCAGCAGCTTAACCGGGGGTGCGGCTAATGAAAAACTGTTTTTT. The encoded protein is CASSLTGGAANEKLFF.